This T cell receptor beta chain was found in a study of blood T cell repertoires in COVID-19. Using immunoSEQ multiplex PCR, the repertoire was profiled, and TCRdb retains in-frame clones only, with some absent. The top ten clones hold roughly 3.5% of a sample with hundreds of thousands of clones, around 86% of them seen once. Participant age was roughly 18 to 89 years, and participants resided in fewer than 25 US areas. Allocation to cohorts depended on clinical history reported by the participants. The sequencing input was PBMCs or T cells enriched from blood (not recorded which). The receptor comes from a woman aged 40 to 49 with acute COVID-19.

CDR3 sequence (DNA): TGTGCCAGCAGCTTAACTAGCGGGAGAACACCCGAGACCCAGTACTTC. Its protein product is CASSLTSGRTPETQYF. V usage is TRBV7-9 and J usage is TRBJ2-5; 11 positions agree with TRBD2. V was pared by 2 bases and J by 5 bases, with 7 bases of the junction left unmatched. Germline V gene lookup returns CDR1 SEHNR and CDR2 FQNEAQ (reference sequence). This CDR3 is 16 amino acids long.